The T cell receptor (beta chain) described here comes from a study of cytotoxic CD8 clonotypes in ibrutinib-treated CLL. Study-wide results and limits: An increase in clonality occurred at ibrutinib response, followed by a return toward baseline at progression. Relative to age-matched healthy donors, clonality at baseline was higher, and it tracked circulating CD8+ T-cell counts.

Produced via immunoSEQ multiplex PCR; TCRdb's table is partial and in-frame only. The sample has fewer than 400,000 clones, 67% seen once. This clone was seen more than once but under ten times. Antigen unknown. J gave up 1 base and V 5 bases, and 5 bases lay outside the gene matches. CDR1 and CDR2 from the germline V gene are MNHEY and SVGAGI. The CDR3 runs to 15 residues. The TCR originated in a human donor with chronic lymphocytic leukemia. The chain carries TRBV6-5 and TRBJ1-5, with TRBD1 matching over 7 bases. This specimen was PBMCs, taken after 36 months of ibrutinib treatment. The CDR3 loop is CASSRQGGSNQPQHF. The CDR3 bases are TGTGCCAGCAGTCGACAGGGAGGAAGCAATCAGCCCCAGCATTTT.